Following are 21 T cell receptor beta chains from one sample sequenced in a study of cytomegalovirus exposure and HLA in healthy donors. The PCR had 60 Vbeta and 13 Jbeta primers. Produced via immunoSEQ multiplex PCR; TCRdb's table is partial and in-frame only. The sample carries 150,000 to 200,000 clones, 75% to 90% recorded once. Sequenced sample: PBMCs. These receptor sequences come from a male donor in good health and CMV-seropositive.

V usage is TRBV10-3 and J usage is TRBJ2-5; the D gene is possibly TRBD1 (6 bases). Germline lookup yields CDR1 ENHRY and CDR2 SYGVKD. This CDR3 spans 15 amino acids. With 4 bases removed from V and 4 bases from J, the gap between germline ends came to 16 bases. CDR3 sequence: CAISVSGGTGETQYF. Here the CDR3 DNA reads TGTGCCATCAGTGTTAGTGGGGGCACGGGAGAGACCCAGTACTTC.

In its sample, this clone was seen once. The rearrangement uses TRBV7-3 and TRBJ2-2; TRBD1 might be the D (7 bases). The CDR3 consists of 15 residues. Germline V gene lookup returns CDR1 SGHTA and CDR2 FQGTGA. Trimming cost V 1 base and J 7 bases, with 13 bases left between them. The CDR3 here is CASSLKAGGSGELFF. The CDR3, as DNA: TGTGCCAGCAGCTTAAAGGCAGGGGGGAGCGGGGAGCTGTTTTTT.

The chain employs TRBV19 and TRBJ1-2, with 8 bases fitting TRBD1. The V and J ends lost 7 bases and 4 bases, in that order; junction bases with no gene match: 11. In germline, CDR1 is LNHDA, CDR2 SQIVND (reference sequence). This CDR3 comprises 15 residues. The CDR3 DNA follows: TGTGCCAGTACCCACAGGGGGGCCCCCGGCTATGGCTACACCTTC. Translated, it gives CASTHRGAPGYGYTF.

On this clone itself: Germline is not matched at one junction end, which may reflect a read error. Other DNA variants within this sample encode the same CDR3. The chain is built from TRBV7-9 and TRBJ2-2; D unclear. There are 14 residues in the CDR3. Germline CDR1 SEHNR, CDR2 FQNEAQ (reference sequence). CDR3 bases: TGCGCCAGCAGCTTATGGGCGATCCCCGGGGAGCTGTTTTTT. It codes for CASSLWAIPGELFF. Together with reference TRBV7-9 and TRBJ2-2, the CDR3 gives the full variable domain: DTGVSQNPRHKITKRGQNVTFRCDPISEHNRLYWYRQTLGQGPEFLTYFQNEAQLEKSRLLSDRFSAERPKGSFSTLEIQRTEQGDSAMYLCASSLWAIPGELFFGEGSRLTVL.

The count of this clone is one. CDR3 DNA: TGTGCCAGCAGTTTCCCCGTTGAAAAACTGTTTTTT. Translation gives CASSFPVEKLFF. The chain uses TRBV28 and TRBJ1-4; D call uncertain. This CDR3 is built from 12 residues. Trimming pared 3 bases from V and 7 bases from J, leaving 6 bases between. CDR1 MDHEN and CDR2 SYDVKM come from the germline V gene.

V and J are TRBV2 and TRBJ2-7; 10 bases match TRBD1. CDR3 size: 15 residues. With V trimmed by 6 bases and J by 6 bases, 11 bases remained unmatched. Germline CDR1 is SNHLY and CDR2 is FYNNEI. The CDR3 reads CASRMTGGGIGEQYF. The CDR3 DNA sequence: TGTGCCAGCAGAATGACAGGGGGCGGTATCGGCGAGCAGTACTTC. The full variable domain, completed using reference TRBV2 and TRBJ2-7, is EPEVTQTPSHQVTQMGQEVILRCVPISNHLYFYWYRQILGQKVEFLVSFYNNEISEKSEIFDDQFSVERPDGSNFTLKIRSTKLEDSAMYFCASRMTGGGIGEQYFGPGTRLTVT.

The genes are TRBV6-1 and TRBJ2-7; D not certain. Trimming removed 8 bases from V and 2 bases from J, with 4 bases in between. This CDR3 has 10 residues. Germline CDR1 reads MNHNS; CDR2 reads SASEGT. The CDR3: CASGPYEQYF. The CDR3 DNA follows: TGTGCCAGCGGCCCCTACGAGCAGTACTTC.

The chain carries TRBV11-3 and TRBJ2-5; D possibly corresponds to TRBD2 (5 bases). The CDR3 is 11 residues long. V was pared by 5 bases and J by 5 bases, with 6 bases between. Looked up from germline, CDR1 is SGHNT and CDR2 is YENEEA. CDR3 loop: CASSRGETQYF. Here the CDR3 DNA reads TGTGCCAGCAGCCGCGGGGAGACCCAGTACTTC.

The V and J genes are TRBV5-8 and TRBJ2-3, with D possibly matching TRBD1 (6 bases). The V end lost 5 bases, the J end lost 6 bases, and 10 bases lay between the germline ends. Germline CDR1 and CDR2: SGHTS and YDEGEE. This CDR3 comprises 12 residues. CDR3 bases: TGTGCCAGCAGTTACGACAGGGATACGCAGTATTTT. This sequence encodes CASSYDRDTQYF.

V gene TRBV16 combines with J gene TRBJ2-5; tentatively, D is TRBD2 (6 bases). Per germline, CDR1 KGHSY and CDR2 FQNENV. The CDR3 is made up of 16 amino acids. V was shortened by 0 bases and J by 1 base, with 12 bases between the two germline ends. The CDR3 sequence is CASSQSASATQETQYF. The CDR3 DNA reads TGTGCCAGCAGCCAATCGGCTAGCGCCACCCAAGAGACCCAGTACTTC.

The rearrangement uses TRBV10-2 and TRBJ2-5, with a possible D match to TRBD2 (5 bases). The J call may be mistaken, given a closer DNA end match to TRBJ2-7. Per the germline V gene, CDR1 is WSHSY and CDR2 is SAAADI. The CDR3 totals 13 residues. For the CDR3, the DNA is TGCGCCATTGTAGGAGGACCTTCCTACGAGCAGTACTTC. This gives the protein CAIVGGPSYEQYF.

The rearrangement links TRBV13 to TRBJ2-7; a possible D gene is TRBD1 (5 bases). V lost 5 bases to trimming and J lost 4 bases, with 24 bases between them. Germline V gene lookup returns CDR1 PRHDT and CDR2 FYEKMQ (reference sequence). The CDR3 runs to 17 residues. The CDR3 loop is CASSHMGLGAGQYEQYF. The CDR3 nucleotides are TGTGCCAGCAGCCACATGGGTCTTGGGGCAGGCCAATACGAGCAGTACTTC.

This sequence joins TRBV15 and TRBJ2-1, with a tentative D call TRBD2 (6 bases). In germline, CDR1 is LNHNV, CDR2 YYDKDF (reference sequence). Trimming removed 1 base at V and 2 bases at J, with 12 bases between. The CDR3 is made up of 16 amino acids. The CDR3 is CATSRVGSGPYNEQFF. The CDR3 DNA is TGTGCCACCAGCAGAGTTGGGAGCGGGCCCTACAATGAGCAGTTCTTC.

This sequence joins TRBV27 and TRBJ2-1, with TRBD2 identical over 8 bases. Per germline, CDR1 MNHEY and CDR2 SMNVEV (reference sequence). V was clipped by 5 bases and J by 2 bases; unmatched bases: 14. The CDR3 consists of 18 residues. The DNA for the CDR3 is TGTGCCAGCAGTATTCTACCACTAGCGGACAAAGCCTACAATGAGCAGTTCTTC. It encodes CASSILPLADKAYNEQFF.

This chain links TRBV28 with TRBJ2-5; D remains ambiguous. Trimming shortened V by 6 bases and J by 8 bases, and 25 bases separated the two germline ends. This CDR3 is built from 16 residues. Germline loops: CDR1 MDHEN, CDR2 SYDVKM. This CDR3 reads CASSPRTKVVLVTQYF. The CDR3 nucleotides read TGTGCCAGCAGCCCTCGAACGAAAGTCGTCTTAGTTACCCAGTACTTC.

The rearrangement joins TRBV11-3 to TRBJ2-1; 14 bases line up with TRBD2. The CDR3 extends over 16 amino acids. Germline values: CDR1 SGHNT, CDR2 YENEEA. The J segment lost 4 bases and the V segment lost 5 bases, leaving 4 bases of the junction unmatched. In DNA, the CDR3 is TGTGCCAGCAGCCTCGGGACTAGCGGGAGTTACAATGAGCAGTTCTTC. Its translation is CASSLGTSGSYNEQFF.

J is TRBJ1-3 and V is TRBV2; TRBD1 agrees at 7 bases. The CDR3 sequence is 14 residues long. V trimming: 8 bases; J trimming: 4 bases; junction bases outside the gene matches: 8. Germline V gene sequence: CDR1 SNHLY, CDR2 FYNNEI. Here the CDR3 reads CASGGDRAGNTIYF. The CDR3, as DNA: TGTGCCAGCGGTGGAGACAGGGCCGGAAACACCATATATTTT. Together with reference TRBV2 and TRBJ1-3, the CDR3 gives the full variable domain: EPEVTQTPSHQVTQMGQEVILRCVPISNHLYFYWYRQILGQKVEFLVSFYNNEISEKSEIFDDQFSVERPDGSNFTLKIRSTKLEDSAMYFCASGGDRAGNTIYFGEGSWLTVV.

This clone was found once. This chain connects TRBV5-4 to TRBJ2-7; 8 bases are shared with TRBD1. The V gene end was trimmed by 4 bases and the J gene end by 11 bases; junction bases not matched to a gene: 8. This CDR3 is 12 amino acids long. CDR1 and CDR2 (germline): SGHNT, YYREEE (reference sequence). The CDR3 nucleotides read TGTGCCAGCAGCGACGACAGGGGTAGAGAGTACTTC. It encodes CASSDDRGREYF.

The CDR3 sequence is CASSPRQGTATNYGYTF. In DNA form, the CDR3 reads TGTGCCAGCAGCCCCAGACAAGGGACAGCCACTAACTATGGCTACACCTTC. The chain recombines TRBV4-2 with TRBJ1-2, with TRBD1 matching over 7 bases. There are 17 residues in the CDR3. Germline assignment: CDR1 LGHNA and CDR2 YNFKEQ. J lost 0 bases, V lost 4 bases, and 11 bases had no gene match.

This clone is labeled as medium-sized (0.01 to 0.1%). The V call is TRBV29-1, the J call TRBJ1-1; a possible D gene is TRBD1 (5 bases). Germline values: CDR1 SQVTM, CDR2 ANQGSEA. There are 13 residues in the CDR3. Trimming shortened V by 7 bases and J by 7 bases, and 19 bases separated the two germline ends. This CDR3 is CSAPDRGRDEAFF. The CDR3 nucleotides are TGCAGCGCCCCCGACAGAGGCAGGGATGAAGCTTTCTTT. Full variable domain (rest looked up from reference TRBV29-1 and TRBJ1-1): SAVISQKPSRDICQRGTSLTIQCQVDSQVTMMFWYRQQPGQSLTLIATANQGSEATYESGFVIDKFPISRPNLTFSTLTVSNMSPEDSSIYLCSAPDRGRDEAFFGQGTRLTVV.

The chain is built from TRBV7-8 and TRBJ2-5, with D perhaps matching TRBD2 (6 bases). TRBJ2-7 matches the DNA end more closely, so the J call is doubtful. The CDR3 sequence is 16 residues long. CDR1 SGHVS and CDR2 FQNEAQ come from the germline V gene. The CDR3 here is CASSSRLGGLSYEQYF. CDR3 bases: TGTGCCAGCAGTTCGAGGTTGGGGGGACTGAGCTACGAGCAGTACTTC.